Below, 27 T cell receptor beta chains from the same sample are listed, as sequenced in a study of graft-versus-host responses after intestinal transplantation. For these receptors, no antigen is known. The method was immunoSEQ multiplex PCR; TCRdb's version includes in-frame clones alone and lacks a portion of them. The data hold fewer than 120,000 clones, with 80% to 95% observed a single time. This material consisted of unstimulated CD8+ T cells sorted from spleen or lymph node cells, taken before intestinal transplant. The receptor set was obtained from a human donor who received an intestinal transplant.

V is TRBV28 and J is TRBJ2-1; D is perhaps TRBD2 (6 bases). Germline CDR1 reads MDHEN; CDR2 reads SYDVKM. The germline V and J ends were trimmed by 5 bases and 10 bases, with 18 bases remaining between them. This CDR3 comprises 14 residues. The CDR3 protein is CASSTAGLIREQFF. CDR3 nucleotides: TGTGCCAGCAGTACGGCGGGGTTAATACGGGAGCAGTTCTTC.

The DNA of the CDR3 is TGTGCCAGCAGCCTAGGACTAGCGTCGGAAGAGACCCAGTACTTC. It yields the protein CASSLGLASEETQYF. V usage is TRBV7-3 and J usage is TRBJ2-5; 9 positions agree with TRBD2. The CDR3 length is 15 residues. The V and J ends lost 5 bases and 3 bases, in that order; junction bases with no gene match: 7. Germline assignment: CDR1 SGHTA and CDR2 FQGTGA. The complete variable domain, with remaining parts taken from reference TRBV7-3 and TRBJ2-5, reads GAGVSQTPSNKVTEKGKYVELRCDPISGHTALYWYRQSLGQGPEFLIYFQGTGAADDSGLPNDRFFAVRPEGSVSTLKIQRTERGDSAVYLCASSLGLASEETQYFGPGTRLLVL.

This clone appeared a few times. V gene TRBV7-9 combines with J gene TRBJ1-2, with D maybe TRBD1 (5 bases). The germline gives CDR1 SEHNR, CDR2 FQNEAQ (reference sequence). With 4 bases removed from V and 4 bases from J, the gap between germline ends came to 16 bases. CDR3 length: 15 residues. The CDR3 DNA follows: TGTGCCAGCAGCTCCCTAGAACAGGAGCTCTATGGCTACACCTTC. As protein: CASSSLEQELYGYTF.

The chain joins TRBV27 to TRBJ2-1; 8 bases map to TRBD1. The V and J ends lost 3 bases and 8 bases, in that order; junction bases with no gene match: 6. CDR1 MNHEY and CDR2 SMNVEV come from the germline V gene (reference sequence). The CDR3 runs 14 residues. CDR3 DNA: TGTGCCAGCAGTTTTCCCGGACAGGGCTATGAGCAGTTCTTC. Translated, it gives CASSFPGQGYEQFF.

The CDR3 loop reads CASSAGPTYEQYF. The CDR3 DNA is TGCGCCAGCAGCGCGGGACCGACCTACGAGCAGTACTTC. This chain uses TRBV5-1 with TRBJ2-7, with a possible D match to TRBD2 (6 bases). Trimming removed 4 bases from V and 2 bases from J, with 10 bases in between. The CDR3 sequence is 13 residues long. Germline CDR1 is SGHRS and CDR2 is YFSETQ.

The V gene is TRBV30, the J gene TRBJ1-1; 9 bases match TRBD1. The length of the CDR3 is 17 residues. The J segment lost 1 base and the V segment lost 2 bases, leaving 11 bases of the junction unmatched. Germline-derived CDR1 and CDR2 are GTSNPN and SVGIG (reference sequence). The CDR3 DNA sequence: TGTGCCTGGAGTCCCCGACAGGGGGTTGTGGGGAACACTGAAGCTTTCTTT. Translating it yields CAWSPRQGVVGNTEAFF. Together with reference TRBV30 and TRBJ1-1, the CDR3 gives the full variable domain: SQTIHQWPATLVQPVGSPLSLECTVEGTSNPNLYWYRQAAGRGLQLLFYSVGIGQISSEVPQNLSASRPQDRQFILSSKKLLLSDSGFYLCAWSPRQGVVGNTEAFFGQGTRLTVV.

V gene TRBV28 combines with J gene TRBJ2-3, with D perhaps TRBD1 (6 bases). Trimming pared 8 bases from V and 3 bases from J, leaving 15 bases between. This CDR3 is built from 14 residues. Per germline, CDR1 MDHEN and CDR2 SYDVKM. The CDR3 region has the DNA TGTGCCAGCTGTGAGGGACAAACTACAGATACGCAGTATTTT. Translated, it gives CASCEGQTTDTQYF.

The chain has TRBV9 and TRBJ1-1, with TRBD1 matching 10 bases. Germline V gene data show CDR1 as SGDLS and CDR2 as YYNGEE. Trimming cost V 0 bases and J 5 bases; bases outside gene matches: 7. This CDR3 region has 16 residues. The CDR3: CASSVVTGGAGTEAFF. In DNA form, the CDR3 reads TGTGCCAGCAGCGTAGTGACAGGGGGCGCGGGGACTGAAGCTTTCTTT.

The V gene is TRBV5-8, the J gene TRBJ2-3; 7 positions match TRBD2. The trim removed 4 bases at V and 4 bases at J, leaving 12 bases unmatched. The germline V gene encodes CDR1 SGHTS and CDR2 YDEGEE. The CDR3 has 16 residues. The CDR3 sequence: CASSPEREGGADTQYF. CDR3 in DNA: TGTGCCAGCAGCCCGGAGCGGGAAGGAGGGGCAGATACGCAGTATTTT.

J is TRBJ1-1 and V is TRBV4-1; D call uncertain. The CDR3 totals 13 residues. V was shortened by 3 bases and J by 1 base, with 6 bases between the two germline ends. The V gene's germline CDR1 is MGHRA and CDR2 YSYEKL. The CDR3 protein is CASSHNSNTEAFF. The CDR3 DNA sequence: TGCGCCAGCAGCCACAATTCGAACACTGAAGCTTTCTTT.

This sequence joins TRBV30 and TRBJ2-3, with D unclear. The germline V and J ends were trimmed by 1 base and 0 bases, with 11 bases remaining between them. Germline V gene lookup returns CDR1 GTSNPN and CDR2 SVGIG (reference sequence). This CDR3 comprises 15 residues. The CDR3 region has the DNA TGTGCCTGGAGTGGAGGTTCGTCTAGCACAGATACGCAGTATTTT. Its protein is CAWSGGSSSTDTQYF.

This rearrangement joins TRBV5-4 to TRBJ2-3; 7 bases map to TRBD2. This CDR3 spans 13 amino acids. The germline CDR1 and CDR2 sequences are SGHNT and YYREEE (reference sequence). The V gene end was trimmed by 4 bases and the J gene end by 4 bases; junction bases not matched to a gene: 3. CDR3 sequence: CASSPGGADTQYF. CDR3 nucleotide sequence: TGTGCCAGCAGCCCGGGGGGAGCAGATACGCAGTATTTT.

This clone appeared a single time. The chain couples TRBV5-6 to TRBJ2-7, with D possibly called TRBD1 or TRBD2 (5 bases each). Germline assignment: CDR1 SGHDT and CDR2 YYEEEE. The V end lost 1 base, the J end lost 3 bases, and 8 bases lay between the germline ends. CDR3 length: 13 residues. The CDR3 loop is CASSLQGDYEQYF. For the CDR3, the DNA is TGTGCCAGCAGCTTGCAGGGAGACTACGAGCAGTACTTC.

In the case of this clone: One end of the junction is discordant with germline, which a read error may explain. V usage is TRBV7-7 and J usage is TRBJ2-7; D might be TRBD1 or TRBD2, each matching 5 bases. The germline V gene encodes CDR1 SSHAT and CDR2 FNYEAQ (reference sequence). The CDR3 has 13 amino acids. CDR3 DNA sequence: TGTGCTAGCAGTTCGGGGCCTCCCTACGAGCAGTACTTC. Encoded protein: CASSSGPPYEQYF.

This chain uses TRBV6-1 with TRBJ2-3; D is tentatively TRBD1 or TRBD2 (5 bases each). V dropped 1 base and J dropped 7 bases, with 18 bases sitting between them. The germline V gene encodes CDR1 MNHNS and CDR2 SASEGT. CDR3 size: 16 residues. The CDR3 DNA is TGTGCCAGCAGTGAAGGTTCCGGGACGAACCCAAATACGCAGTATTTT. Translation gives CASSEGSGTNPNTQYF.

In DNA form, the CDR3 reads TGTGCCAGCAGCTTAAACACTGAAGCTTTCTTT. The encoded protein is CASSLNTEAFF. This rearrangement joins TRBV11-3 to TRBJ1-1; the D is unclear. This CDR3 has 11 residues. In germline, CDR1 is SGHNT, CDR2 YENEEA. Trimming removed 2 bases at V and 2 bases at J, with 0 bases between.

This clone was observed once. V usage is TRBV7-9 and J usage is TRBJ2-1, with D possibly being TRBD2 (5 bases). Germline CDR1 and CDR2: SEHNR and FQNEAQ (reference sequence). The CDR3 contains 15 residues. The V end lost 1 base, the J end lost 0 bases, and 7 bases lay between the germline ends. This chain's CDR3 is CASSLGSGSYNEQFF. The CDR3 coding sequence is TGTGCCAGCAGCTTAGGGAGCGGCTCCTACAATGAGCAGTTCTTC.

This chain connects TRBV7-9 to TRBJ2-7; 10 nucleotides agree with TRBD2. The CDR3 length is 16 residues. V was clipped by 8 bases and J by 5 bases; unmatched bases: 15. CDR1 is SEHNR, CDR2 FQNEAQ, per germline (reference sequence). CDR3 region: CASGSGGAGGVHEQYF. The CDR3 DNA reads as TGTGCCAGCGGTTCGGGTGGAGCGGGAGGGGTCCACGAGCAGTACTTC.

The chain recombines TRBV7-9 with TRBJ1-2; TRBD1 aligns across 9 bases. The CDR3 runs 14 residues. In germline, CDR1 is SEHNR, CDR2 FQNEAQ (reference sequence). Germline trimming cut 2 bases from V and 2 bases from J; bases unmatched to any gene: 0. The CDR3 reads CASSLTGGNYGYTF. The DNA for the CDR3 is TGTGCCAGCAGCTTAACAGGGGGCAACTATGGCTACACCTTC.

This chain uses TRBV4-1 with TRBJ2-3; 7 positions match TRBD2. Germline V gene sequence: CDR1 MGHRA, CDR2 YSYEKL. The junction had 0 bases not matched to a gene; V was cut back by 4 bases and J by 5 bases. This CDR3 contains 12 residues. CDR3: CASSRGGDTQYF. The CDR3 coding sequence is TGCGCCAGCAGCCGGGGGGGAGATACGCAGTATTTT.

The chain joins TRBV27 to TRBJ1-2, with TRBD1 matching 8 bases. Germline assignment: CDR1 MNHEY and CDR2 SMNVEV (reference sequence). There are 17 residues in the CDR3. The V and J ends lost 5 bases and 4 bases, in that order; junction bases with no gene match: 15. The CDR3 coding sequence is TGTGCCAGCAGTCAGATCCGACAGGGGCTTGGGGGCTATGGCTACACCTTC. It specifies CASSQIRQGLGGYGYTF.

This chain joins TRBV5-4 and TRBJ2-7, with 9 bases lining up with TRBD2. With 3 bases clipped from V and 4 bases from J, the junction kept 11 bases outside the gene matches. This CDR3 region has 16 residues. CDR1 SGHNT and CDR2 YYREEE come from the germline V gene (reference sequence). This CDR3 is CASSSAGSSGGYEQYF. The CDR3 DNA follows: TGTGCCAGCAGCTCGGCGGGAAGTAGCGGGGGATACGAGCAGTACTTC.

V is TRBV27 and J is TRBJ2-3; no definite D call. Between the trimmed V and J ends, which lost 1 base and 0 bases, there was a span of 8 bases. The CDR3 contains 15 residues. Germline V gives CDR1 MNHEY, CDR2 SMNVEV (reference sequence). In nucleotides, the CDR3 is TGTGCCAGCAGTTTATTGACTGCTAGCACAGATACGCAGTATTTT. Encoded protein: CASSLLTASTDTQYF.

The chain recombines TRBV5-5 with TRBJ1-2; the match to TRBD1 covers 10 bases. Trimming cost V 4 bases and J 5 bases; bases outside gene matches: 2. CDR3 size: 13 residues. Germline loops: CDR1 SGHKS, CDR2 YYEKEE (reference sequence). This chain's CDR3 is CASSGTGDYGYTF. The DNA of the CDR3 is TGTGCCAGCAGCGGGACAGGGGATTATGGCTACACCTTC.

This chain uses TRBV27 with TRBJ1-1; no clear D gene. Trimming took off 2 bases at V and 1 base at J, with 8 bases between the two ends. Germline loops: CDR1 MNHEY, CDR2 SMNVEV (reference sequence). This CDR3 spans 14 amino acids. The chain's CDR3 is CASSLTAWNTEAFF. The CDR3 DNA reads TGTGCCAGCAGTTTAACGGCCTGGAACACTGAAGCTTTCTTT.

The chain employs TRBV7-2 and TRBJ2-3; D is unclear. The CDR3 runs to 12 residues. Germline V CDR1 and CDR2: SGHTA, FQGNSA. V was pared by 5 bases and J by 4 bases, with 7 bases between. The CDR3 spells CASSPGPDTQYF. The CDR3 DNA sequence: TGTGCCAGCAGCCCTGGACCAGATACGCAGTATTTT. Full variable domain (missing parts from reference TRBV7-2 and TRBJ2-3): GAGVSQSPSNKVTEKGKDVELRCDPISGHTALYWYRQSLGQGLEFLIYFQGNSAPDKSGLPSDRFSAERTGGSVSTLTIQRTQQEDSAVYLCASSPGPDTQYFGPGTRLTVL.

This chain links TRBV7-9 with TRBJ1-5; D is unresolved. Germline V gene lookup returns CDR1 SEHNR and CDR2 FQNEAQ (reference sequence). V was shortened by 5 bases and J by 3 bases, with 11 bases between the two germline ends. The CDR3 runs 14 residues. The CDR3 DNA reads TGTGCCAGCAGCAGGACCGGGTCCAATCAGCCCCAGCATTTT. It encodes CASSRTGSNQPQHF.